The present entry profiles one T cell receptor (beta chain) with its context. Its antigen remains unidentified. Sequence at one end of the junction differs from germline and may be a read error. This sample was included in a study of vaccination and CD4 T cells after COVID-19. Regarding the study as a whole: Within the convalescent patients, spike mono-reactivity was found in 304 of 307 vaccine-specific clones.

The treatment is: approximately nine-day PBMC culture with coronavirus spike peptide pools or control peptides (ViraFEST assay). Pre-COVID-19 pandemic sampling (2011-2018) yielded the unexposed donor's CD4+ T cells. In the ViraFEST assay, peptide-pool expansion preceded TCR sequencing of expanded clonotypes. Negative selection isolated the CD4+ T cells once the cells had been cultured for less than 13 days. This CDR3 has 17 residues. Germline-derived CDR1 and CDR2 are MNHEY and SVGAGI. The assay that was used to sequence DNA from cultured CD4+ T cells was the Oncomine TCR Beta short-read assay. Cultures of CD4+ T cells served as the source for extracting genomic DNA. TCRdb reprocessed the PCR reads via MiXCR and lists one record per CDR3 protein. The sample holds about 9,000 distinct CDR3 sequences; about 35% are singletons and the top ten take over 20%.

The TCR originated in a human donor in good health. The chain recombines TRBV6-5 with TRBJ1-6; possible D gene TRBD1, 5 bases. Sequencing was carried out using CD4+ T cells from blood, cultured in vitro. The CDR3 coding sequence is TGTTCCAGCAGTTACCGGACCCGGCGGGGGTCGATTTCACCCCTCCACTTT. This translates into CSSSYRTRRGSISPLHF.